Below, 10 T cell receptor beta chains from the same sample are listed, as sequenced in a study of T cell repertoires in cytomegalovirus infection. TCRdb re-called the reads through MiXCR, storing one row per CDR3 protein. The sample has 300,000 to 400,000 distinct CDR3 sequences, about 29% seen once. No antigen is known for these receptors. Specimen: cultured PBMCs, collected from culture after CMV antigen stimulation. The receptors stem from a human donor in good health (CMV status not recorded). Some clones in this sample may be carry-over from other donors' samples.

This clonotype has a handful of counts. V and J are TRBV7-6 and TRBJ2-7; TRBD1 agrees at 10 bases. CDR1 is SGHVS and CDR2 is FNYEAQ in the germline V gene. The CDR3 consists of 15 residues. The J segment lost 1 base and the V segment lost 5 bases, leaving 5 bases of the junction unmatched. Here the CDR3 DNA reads TGTGCCAGCAGCGTCGGACAGGGGGTATCCTACGAGCAGTACTTC. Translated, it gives CASSVGQGVSYEQYF. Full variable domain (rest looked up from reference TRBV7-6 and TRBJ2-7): GAGVSQSPRYKVTKRGQDVALRCDPISGHVSLYWYRQALGQGPEFLTYFNYEAQQDKSGLPNDRFSAERPEGSISTLTIQRTEQRDSAMYRCASSVGQGVSYEQYFGPGTRLTVT.

The CDR3 loop reads CASSSDRIGNQPQHF. The CDR3, as DNA: TGTGCCAGCAGTTCTGACAGGATAGGCAATCAGCCCCAGCATTTT. The V and J genes are TRBV12-3 or TRBV12-4 and TRBJ1-5; D might be TRBD1 (6 bases). CDR3 length: 15 residues. Trimming removed 4 bases from V and 2 bases from J, with 12 bases in between.

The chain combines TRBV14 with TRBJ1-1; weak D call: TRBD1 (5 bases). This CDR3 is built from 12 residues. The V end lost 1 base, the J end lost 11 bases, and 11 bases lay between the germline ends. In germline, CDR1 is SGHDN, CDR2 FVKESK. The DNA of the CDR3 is TGTGCCAGCAGCCAAGCTTCAGAGGGGGCTTTCTTT. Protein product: CASSQASEGAFF.

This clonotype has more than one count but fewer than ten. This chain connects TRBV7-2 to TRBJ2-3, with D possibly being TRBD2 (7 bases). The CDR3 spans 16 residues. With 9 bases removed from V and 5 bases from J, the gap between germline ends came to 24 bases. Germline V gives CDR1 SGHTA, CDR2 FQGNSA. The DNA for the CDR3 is TGTGCCAGTTCCCCTCCGCGAGGGGGGGTGGGAGATACGCAGTATTTT. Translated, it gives CASSPPRGGVGDTQYF.

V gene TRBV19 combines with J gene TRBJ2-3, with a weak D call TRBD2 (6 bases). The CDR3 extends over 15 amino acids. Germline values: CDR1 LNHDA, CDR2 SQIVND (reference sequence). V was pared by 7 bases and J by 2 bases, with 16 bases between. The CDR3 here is CASTPGWRVTDTQYF. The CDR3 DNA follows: TGTGCCAGTACCCCCGGGTGGAGGGTCACAGATACGCAGTATTTT.

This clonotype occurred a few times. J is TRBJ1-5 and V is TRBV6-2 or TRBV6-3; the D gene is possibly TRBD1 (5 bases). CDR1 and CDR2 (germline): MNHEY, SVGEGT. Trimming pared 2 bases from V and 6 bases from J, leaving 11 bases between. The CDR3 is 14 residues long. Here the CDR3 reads CASSYLGQGQPQHF. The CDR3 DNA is TGTGCCAGCAGTTACCTTGGACAAGGTCAGCCCCAGCATTTT.

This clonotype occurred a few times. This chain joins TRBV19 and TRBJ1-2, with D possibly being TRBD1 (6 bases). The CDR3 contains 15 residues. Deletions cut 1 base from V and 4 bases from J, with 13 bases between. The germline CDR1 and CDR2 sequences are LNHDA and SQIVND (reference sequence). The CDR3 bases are TGTGCCAGTAGTATAGGGGGGCGAACTACCTATGGCTACACCTTC. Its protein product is CASSIGGRTTYGYTF.

The CDR3 is CASSPGGGSEAFF. Here the CDR3 DNA reads TGTGCCAGCAGCCCAGGGGGAGGGTCTGAAGCTTTCTTT. The chain joins TRBV7-9 to TRBJ1-1, with TRBD1 matching over 7 bases. This CDR3 has 13 amino acids. Germline V gene data show CDR1 as SEHNR and CDR2 as FQNEAQ (reference sequence). The J segment lost 6 bases and the V segment lost 5 bases, leaving 6 bases of the junction unmatched.

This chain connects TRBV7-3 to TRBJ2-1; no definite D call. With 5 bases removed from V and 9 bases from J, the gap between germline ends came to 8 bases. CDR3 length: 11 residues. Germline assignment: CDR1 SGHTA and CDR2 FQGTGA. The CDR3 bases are TGTGCCAGCAGCCGTGACGGTGAGCAGTTCTTC. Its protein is CASSRDGEQFF. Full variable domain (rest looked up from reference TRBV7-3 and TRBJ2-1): GAGVSQTPSNKVTEKGKYVELRCDPISGHTALYWYRQSLGQGPEFLIYFQGTGAADDSGLPNDRFFAVRPEGSVSTLKIQRTERGDSAVYLCASSRDGEQFFGPGTRLTVL.

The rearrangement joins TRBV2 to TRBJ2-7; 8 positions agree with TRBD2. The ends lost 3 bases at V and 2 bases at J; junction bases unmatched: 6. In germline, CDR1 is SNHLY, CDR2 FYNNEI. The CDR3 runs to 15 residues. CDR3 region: CASSERSGSTYEQYF. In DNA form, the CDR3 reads TGTGCCAGCAGTGAGAGAAGCGGGAGTACCTACGAGCAGTACTTC.